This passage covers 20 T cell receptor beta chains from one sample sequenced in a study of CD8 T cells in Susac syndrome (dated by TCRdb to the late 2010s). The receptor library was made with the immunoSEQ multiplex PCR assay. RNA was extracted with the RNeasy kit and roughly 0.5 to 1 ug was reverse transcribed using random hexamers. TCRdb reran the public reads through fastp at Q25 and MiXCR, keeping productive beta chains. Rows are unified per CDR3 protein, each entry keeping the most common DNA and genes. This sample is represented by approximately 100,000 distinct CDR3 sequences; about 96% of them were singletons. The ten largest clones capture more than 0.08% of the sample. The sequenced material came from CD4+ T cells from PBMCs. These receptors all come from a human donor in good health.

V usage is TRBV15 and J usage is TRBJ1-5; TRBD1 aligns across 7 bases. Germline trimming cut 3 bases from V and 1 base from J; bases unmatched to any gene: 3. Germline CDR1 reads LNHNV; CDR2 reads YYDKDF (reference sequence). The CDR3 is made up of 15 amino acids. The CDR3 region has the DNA TGTGCCACCAGCAGGGGACAGCCCAGCAATCAGCCCCAGCATTTT. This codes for CATSRGQPSNQPQHF.

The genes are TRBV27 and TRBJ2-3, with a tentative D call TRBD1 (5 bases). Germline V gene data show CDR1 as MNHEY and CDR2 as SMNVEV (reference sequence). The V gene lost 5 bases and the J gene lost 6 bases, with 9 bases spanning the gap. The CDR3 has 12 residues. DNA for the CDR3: TGTGCCAGCAGTCGCTACAGGGATACGCAGTATTTT. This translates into CASSRYRDTQYF.

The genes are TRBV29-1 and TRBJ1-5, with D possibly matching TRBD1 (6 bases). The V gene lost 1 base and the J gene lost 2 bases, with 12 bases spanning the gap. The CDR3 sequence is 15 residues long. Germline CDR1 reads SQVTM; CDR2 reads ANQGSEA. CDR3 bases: TGCAGCGTTGAAGTCGGGCCAGGGGGCAATCAGCCCCAGCATTTT. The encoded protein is CSVEVGPGGNQPQHF.

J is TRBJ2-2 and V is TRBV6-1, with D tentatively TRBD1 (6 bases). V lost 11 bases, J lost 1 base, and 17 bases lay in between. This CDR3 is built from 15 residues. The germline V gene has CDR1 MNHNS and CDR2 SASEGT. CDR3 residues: CAAVPGTLNTGELFF. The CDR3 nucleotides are TGTGCCGCGGTTCCCGGGACACTGAACACCGGGGAGCTGTTTTTT.

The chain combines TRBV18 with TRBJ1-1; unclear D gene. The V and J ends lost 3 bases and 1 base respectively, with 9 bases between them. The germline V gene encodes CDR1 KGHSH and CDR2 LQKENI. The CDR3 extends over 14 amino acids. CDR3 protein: CASSPERANTEAFF. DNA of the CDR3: TGTGCCAGCTCACCGGAGCGGGCGAACACTGAAGCTTTCTTT. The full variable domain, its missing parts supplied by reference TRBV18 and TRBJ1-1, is NAGVMQNPRHLVRRRGQEARLRCSPMKGHSHVYWYRQLPEEGLKFMVYLQKENIIDESGMPKERFSAEFPKEGPSILRIQQVVRGDSAAYFCASSPERANTEAFFGQGTRLTVV.

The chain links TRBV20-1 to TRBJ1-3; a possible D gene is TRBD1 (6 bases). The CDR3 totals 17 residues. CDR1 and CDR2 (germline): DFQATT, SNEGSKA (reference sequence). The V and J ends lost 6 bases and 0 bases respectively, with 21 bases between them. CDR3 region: CSATPVAGAISGNTIYF. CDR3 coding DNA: TGCAGTGCCACCCCTGTCGCAGGGGCCATCTCTGGAAACACCATATATTTT.

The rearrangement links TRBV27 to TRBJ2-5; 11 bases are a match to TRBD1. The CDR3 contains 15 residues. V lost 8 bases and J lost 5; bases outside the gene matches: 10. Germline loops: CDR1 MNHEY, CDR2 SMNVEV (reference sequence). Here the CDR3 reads CASAAGTGGVETQYF. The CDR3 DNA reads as TGTGCCAGCGCCGCCGGGACAGGGGGTGTCGAGACCCAGTACTTC.

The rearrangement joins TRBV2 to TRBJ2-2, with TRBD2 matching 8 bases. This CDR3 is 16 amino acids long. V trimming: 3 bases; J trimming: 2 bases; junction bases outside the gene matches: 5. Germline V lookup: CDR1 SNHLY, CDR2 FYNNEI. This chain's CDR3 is CASSDPGLGNTGELFF. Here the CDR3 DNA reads TGTGCCAGCAGTGACCCGGGACTAGGAAACACCGGGGAGCTGTTTTTT.

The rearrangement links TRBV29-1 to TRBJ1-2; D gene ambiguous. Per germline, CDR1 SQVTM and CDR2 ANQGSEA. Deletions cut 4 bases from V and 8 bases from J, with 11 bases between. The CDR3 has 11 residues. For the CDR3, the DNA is TGCAGCGTTGTTACCCCAAGGGGCTACACCTTC. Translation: CSVVTPRGYTF.

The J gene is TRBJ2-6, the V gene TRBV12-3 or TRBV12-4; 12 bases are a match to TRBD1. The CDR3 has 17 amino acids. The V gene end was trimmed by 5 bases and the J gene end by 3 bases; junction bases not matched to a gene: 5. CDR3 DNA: TGTGCCAGCAGTGCCGGGACAGGGGGCGGTGGGGCCAACGTCCTGACTTTC. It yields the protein CASSAGTGGGGANVLTF.

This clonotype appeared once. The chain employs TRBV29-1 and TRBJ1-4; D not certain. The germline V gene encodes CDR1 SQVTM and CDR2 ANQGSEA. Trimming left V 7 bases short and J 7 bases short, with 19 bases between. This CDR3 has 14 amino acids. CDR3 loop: CSARWIGEGEKLFF. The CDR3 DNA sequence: TGCAGCGCTAGGTGGATTGGGGAGGGTGAAAAACTGTTTTTT.

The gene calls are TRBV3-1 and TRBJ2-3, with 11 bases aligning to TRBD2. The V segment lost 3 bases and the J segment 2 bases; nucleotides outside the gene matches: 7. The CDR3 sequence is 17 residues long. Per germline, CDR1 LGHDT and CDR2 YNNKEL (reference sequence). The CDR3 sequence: CASSHPGTSGFTDTQYF. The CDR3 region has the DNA TGTGCCAGCAGCCATCCCGGGACTAGCGGTTTCACAGATACGCAGTATTTT.

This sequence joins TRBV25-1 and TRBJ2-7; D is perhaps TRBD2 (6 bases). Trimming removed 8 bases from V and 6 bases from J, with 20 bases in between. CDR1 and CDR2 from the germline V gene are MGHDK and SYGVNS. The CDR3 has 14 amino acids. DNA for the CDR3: TGTGCCAGCCACTCGGGACTTCTACCCTTCGAGCAGTACTTC. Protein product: CASHSGLLPFEQYF.

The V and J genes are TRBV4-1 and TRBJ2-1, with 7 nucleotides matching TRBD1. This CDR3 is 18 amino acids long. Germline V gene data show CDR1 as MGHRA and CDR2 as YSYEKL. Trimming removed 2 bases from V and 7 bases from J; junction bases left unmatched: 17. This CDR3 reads CASSQQVLDRKGFNEQFF. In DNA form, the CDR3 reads TGCGCCAGCAGCCAACAAGTCCTGGACAGGAAGGGTTTTAATGAGCAGTTCTTC.

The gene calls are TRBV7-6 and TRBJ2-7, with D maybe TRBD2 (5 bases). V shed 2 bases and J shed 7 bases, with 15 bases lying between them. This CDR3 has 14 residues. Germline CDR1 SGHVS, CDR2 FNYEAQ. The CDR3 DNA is TGTGCCAGCAGCTTAAACACTCCCCCGGGAGAGCAGTACTTC. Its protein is CASSLNTPPGEQYF.

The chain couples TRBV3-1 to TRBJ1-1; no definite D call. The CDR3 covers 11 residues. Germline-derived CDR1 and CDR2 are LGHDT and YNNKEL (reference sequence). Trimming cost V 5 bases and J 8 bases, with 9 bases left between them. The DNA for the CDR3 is TGTGCCAGCAGCTGGGCCGCCGAAGCTTTCTTT. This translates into CASSWAAEAFF.

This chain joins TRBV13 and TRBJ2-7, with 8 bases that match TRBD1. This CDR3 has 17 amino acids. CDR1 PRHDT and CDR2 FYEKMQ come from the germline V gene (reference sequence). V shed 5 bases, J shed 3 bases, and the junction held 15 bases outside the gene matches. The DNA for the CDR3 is TGTGCCAGCAGCCGCGCATTACCCGGGACAGGTGACTACGAGCAGTACTTC. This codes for CASSRALPGTGDYEQYF.

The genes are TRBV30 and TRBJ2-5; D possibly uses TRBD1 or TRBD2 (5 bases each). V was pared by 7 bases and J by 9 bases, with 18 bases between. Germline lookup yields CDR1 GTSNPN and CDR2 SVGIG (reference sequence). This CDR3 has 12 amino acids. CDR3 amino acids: CALSGTIVPQYF. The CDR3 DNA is TGTGCCTTGTCCGGGACGATCGTACCCCAGTACTTC.

The CDR3 DNA reads TGTGCCAGCAGCTTAGTGGACATCGGCCCGGTCGGCTACACCTTC. This gives the protein CASSLVDIGPVGYTF. The chain combines TRBV7-8 with TRBJ1-2; D perhaps matches TRBD1 (5 bases). V was pared by 1 base and J by 8 bases, with 17 bases between. The CDR3 is 15 amino acids. Per the germline V gene, CDR1 is SGHVS and CDR2 is FQNEAQ.

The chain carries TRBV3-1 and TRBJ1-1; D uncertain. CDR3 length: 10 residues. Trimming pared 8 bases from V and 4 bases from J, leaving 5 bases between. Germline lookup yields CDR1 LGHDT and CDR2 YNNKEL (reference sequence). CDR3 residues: CASRGTEAFF. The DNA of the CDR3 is TGTGCCAGCCGGGGCACTGAAGCTTTCTTT.